These 4 T cell receptor beta chains came from one sample sequenced in a study of T cell responses to AZD1222 COVID-19 vaccine. Method: immunoSEQ multiplex PCR; TCRdb's copy keeps in-frame clones and lacks some. This table holds 170,000 or so clones, approximately 90% found once. Sequenced here: peripheral blood, sampled on day 0 of AZD1222 vaccination. Source of these receptors: an adult in good health.

This sequence joins TRBV7-2 and TRBJ1-2, with 9 bases fitting TRBD1. V lost 5 bases, J lost 5 bases, and 6 bases stayed unmatched. The CDR3 consists of 14 residues. Germline V gives CDR1 SGHTA, CDR2 FQGNSA. This CDR3 reads CASSTGQGRYGYTF. The CDR3 DNA reads as TGTGCCAGCAGCACCGGACAGGGGCGGTATGGCTACACCTTC.

This clone occurred a few times. The chain combines TRBV6-5 with TRBJ1-1; D gene ambiguous. The CDR3 consists of 13 residues. The V gene's germline CDR1 is MNHEY and CDR2 SVGAGI. V was pared by 4 bases and J by 0 bases, with 6 bases between. The CDR3 here is CASSSQLNTEAFF. The CDR3, as DNA: TGTGCCAGCAGTTCACAGCTGAACACTGAAGCTTTCTTT.

The V gene is TRBV11-2, the J gene TRBJ2-7; D unclear. The CDR3 extends over 13 amino acids. Deletions cut 0 bases from V and 7 bases from J, with 10 bases between. Germline assignment: CDR1 SGHAT and CDR2 FQNNGV. The CDR3 region has the DNA TGTGCCAGCAGCTTAGACCCAGCCAGGGAGCAGTACTTC. This encodes CASSLDPAREQYF.

The gene calls are TRBV7-9 and TRBJ1-2, with D possibly TRBD1 on 6 matching bases. V lost 5 bases and J 4 bases, leaving 8 bases between the germline ends. Germline V gene sequence: CDR1 SEHNR, CDR2 FQNEAQ (reference sequence). This CDR3 spans 12 amino acids. The CDR3 region is CASSPGAYGYTF. CDR3 nucleotides: TGTGCCAGCAGCCCGGGGGCCTATGGCTACACCTTC.